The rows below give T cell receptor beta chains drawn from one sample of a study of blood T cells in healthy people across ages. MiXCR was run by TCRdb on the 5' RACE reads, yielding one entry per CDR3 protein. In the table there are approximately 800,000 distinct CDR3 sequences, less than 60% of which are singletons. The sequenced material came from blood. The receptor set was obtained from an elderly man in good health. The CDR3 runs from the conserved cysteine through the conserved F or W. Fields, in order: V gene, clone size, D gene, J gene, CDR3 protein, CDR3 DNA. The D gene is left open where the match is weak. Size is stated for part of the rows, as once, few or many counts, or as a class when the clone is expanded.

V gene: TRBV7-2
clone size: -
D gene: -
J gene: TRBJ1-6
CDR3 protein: CASSFTPTRDNSPLHF
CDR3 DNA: TGTGCCAGCAGCTTCACCCCGACGAGAGATAATTCACCCCTCCACTTT

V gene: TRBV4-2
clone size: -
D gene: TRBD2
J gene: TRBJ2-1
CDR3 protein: CASSQGPLGRAGGRNEQFF
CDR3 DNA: TGTGCCAGCAGCCAAGGCCCCCTGGGGAGAGCGGGAGGTCGCAATGAGCAGTTCTTC

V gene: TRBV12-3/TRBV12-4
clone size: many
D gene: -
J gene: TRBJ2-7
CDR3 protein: CASRLIDEQYF
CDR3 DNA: TGTGCCAGCAGACTCATCGACGAGCAGTACTTC

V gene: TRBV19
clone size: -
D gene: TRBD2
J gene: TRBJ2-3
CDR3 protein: CASSSRLAGDADTQYF
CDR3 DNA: TGTGCCAGTAGTTCCCGACTAGCGGGAGACGCAGATACGCAGTATTTT

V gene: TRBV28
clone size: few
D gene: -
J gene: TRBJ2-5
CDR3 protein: CASSLTRDHWYF
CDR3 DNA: TGTGCCAGCAGTTTAACCCGGGACCACTGGTACTTC

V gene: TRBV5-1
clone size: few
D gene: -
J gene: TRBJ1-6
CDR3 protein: CASSLMTDSPLHF
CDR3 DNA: TGCGCCAGCAGCTTGATGACAGATTCACCCCTCCACTTT

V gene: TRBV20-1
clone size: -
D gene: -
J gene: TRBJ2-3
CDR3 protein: CSVRGGSDTQYF
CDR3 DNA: TGCAGTGTCAGAGGAGGGTCAGATACGCAGTATTTT

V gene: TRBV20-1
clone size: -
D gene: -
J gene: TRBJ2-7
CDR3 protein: CSARAVIYNEQYF
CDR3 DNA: TGCAGTGCTAGGGCGGTAATATACAATGAGCAGTACTTC

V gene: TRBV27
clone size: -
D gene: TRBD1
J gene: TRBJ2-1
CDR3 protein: CASSRPGTGHNEQFF
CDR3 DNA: TGTGCCAGCAGTCGGCCCGGGACAGGGCACAATGAGCAGTTCTTC

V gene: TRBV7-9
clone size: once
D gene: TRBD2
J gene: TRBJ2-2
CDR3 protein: CASTQTSGTNTGELFF
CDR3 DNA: TGTGCCAGCACCCAGACTAGCGGGACCAACACCGGGGAGCTGTTTTTT

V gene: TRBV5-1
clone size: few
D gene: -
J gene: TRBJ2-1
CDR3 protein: CASSLAIDGGEQFF
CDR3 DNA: TGCGCCAGCAGCTTGGCTATTGATGGTGGTGAGCAGTTCTTC

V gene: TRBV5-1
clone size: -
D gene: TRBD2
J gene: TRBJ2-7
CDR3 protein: CASSGSGRAYEQYF
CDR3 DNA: TGCGCCAGCAGCGGTAGCGGGAGGGCCTACGAGCAGTACTTC

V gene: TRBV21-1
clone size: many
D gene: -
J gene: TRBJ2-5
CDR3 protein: CARTRGGIETQYF
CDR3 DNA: TGTGCCAGGACCCGGGGGGGAATCGAGACCCAGTACTTC

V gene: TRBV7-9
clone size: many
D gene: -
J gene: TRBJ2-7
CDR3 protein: CASSFGRDHEQYF
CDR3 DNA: TGTGCCAGCAGCTTCGGCAGGGACCACGAGCAGTACTTC

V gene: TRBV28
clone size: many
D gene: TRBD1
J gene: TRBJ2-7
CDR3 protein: CASRRQGADYEQYF
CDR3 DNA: TGTGCCAGCAGAAGACAGGGGGCGGACTACGAGCAGTACTTC

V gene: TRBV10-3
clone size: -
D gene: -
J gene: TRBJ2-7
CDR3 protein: CAISAGPDEQYF
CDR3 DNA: TGTGCCATCAGTGCCGGTCCCGACGAGCAGTACTTC

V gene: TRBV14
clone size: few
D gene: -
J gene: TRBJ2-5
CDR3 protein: CASSQVLQVDRTQYF
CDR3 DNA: TGTGCCAGCAGCCAAGTCTTACAGGTTGATAGGACCCAGTACTTC

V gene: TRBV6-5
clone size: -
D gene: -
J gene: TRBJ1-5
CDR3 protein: CASSRSASGDQPQHF
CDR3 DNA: TGTGCCAGCAGTCGTTCAGCGAGCGGCGATCAGCCCCAGCATTTT

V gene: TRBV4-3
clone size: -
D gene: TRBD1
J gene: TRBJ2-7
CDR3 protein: CASSQKRGHEQYF
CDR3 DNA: TGCGCCAGCAGCCAAAAAAGGGGGCACGAGCAGTACTTC

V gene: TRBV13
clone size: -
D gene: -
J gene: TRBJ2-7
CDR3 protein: CASGPPRGTTYEQYF
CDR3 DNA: TGTGCCAGCGGCCCCCCACGGGGAACCACCTACGAGCAGTACTTC

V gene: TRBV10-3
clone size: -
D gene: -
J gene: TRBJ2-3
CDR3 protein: CAISTGQTNTDTQYF
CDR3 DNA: TGTGCCATCAGTACCGGACAGACTAACACAGATACGCAGTATTTT

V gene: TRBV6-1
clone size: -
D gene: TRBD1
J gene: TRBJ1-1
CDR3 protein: CASRKTGVYTEAFF
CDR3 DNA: TGTGCCAGCAGGAAGACAGGGGTGTACACTGAAGCTTTCTTT

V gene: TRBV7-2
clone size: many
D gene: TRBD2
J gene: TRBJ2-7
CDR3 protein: CASSLGLAGGLLYEQYF
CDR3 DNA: TGTGCCAGCAGCCTGGGACTAGCGGGAGGGCTCCTCTACGAGCAGTACTTC

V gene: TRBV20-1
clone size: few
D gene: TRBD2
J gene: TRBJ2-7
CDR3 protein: CSATGRVAGDSYEQYF
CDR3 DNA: TGCAGTGCTACCGGAAGAGTAGCGGGAGACTCCTACGAGCAGTACTTC

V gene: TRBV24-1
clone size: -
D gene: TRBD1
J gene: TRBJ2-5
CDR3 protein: CATSEAGTENEQYF
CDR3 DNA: TGTGCCACCAGTGAGGCCGGGACAGAAAATGAGCAGTACTTC

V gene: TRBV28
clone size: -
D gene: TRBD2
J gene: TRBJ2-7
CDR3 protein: CASSLAGGELEQYF
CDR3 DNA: TGTGCCAGCAGTTTAGCCGGGGGGGAGCTCGAGCAGTACTTC

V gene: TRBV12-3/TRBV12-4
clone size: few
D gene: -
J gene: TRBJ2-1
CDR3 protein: CASSLRQDFYNEQFF
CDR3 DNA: TGTGCCAGCAGTTTGAGACAGGACTTCTACAATGAGCAGTTCTTC

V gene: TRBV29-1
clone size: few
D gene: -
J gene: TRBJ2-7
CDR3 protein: CSVIAGEKSYEQYF
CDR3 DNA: TGCAGCGTGATCGCAGGGGAAAAATCCTACGAGCAGTACTTC

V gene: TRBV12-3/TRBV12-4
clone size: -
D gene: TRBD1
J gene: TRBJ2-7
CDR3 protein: CASSPGTGATYEQYF
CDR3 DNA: TGTGCCAGCAGCCCCGGGACAGGGGCTACGTACGAGCAGTACTTC